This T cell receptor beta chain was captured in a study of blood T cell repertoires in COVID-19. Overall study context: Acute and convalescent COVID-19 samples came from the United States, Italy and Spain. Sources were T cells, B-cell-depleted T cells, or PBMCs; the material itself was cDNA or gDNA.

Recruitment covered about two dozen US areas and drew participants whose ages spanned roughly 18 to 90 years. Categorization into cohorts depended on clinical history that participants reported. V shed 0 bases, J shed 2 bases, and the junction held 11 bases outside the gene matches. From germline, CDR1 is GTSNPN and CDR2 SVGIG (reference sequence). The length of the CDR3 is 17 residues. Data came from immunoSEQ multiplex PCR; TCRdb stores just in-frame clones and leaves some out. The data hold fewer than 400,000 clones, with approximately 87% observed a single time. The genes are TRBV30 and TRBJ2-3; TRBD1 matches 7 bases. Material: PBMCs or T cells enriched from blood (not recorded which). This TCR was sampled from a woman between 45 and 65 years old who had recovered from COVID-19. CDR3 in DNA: TGTGCCTGGAGTGTACTTGGGACAGTCTGGAACACAGATACGCAGTATTTT. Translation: CAWSVLGTVWNTDTQYF.